This TCR beta chain is drawn from a study of beta chain features in type 1 diabetes. Findings and limits, study-wide: Type 1 diabetes patients had moderately but significantly shorter TCRB CDR3s in all four CD4+ subsets.

CDR1 is WSHSY, CDR2 SAAADI, per germline. This CDR3 is built from 15 residues. The ends lost 3 bases at V and 9 bases at J; junction bases unmatched: 10. Concerning this clone: What it binds is not known.

Sequenced material consisted of expressed TCRB transcripts (all of the isolated RNA was reverse transcribed). Assay: immunoSEQ multiplex PCR; the TCRdb copy retains only in-frame clones and omits some. The table lists a few hundred thousand clones, 10% to 15% of them singletons. The clonotype was recovered from a woman aged 18-29 years with type 1 diabetes. The chain recombines TRBV10-2 with TRBJ1-5, with 8 bases aligning to TRBD1. Sequenced material: naive CD4+ T cells from blood. Here the CDR3 reads CASSESRGRYGPQHF. The CDR3 DNA reads as TGCGCCAGCAGTGAATCCAGGGGGCGGTACGGGCCCCAGCATTTT.